The clone carrying this T cell receptor beta chain was counted at least ten times. The data are from a study of T-cell reconstitution after alpha-beta-depleted transplantation in children. This CDR3 spans 15 amino acids. With 4 bases removed from V and 3 bases from J, the gap between germline ends came to 13 bases. From germline, CDR1 is MNHEY and CDR2 SVGEGT. TCRbeta library construction was performed incorporating unique molecular identifiers. TCRdb fed the PCR reads into MiXCR, producing one record per CDR3 protein. This repertoire shows about 610,000 distinct CDR3 sequences, over 9.5% found once; its top ten account for roughly 3.9%.

This sequence originates from a human donor who donated a stem cell graft to a child with acute myeloid leukemia. The input for sequencing was PBMCs from the stem cell graft donor, taken from the stem cell graft. The chain joins TRBV6-2 or TRBV6-3 to TRBJ2-1, with D perhaps matching TRBD2 (6 bases). The CDR3 DNA sequence: TGTGCCAGCAGTTCCGGCGGGACGGGCTACAATGAGCAGTTCTTC. Encoded protein: CASSSGGTGYNEQFF.